This T cell receptor beta chain was observed in a study of T-cell memory formation after mild COVID-19. A 5'RACE reaction primed in the constant segment made cDNA libraries of TCR alpha and TCR beta, and these carried sample barcodes and UMIs. MiXCR, run by TCRdb on the 5' RACE reads, gives a single entry per CDR3 protein. Among roughly 240,000 distinct CDR3 sequences listed, 15% to 20% were seen once. Trimming took off 6 bases at V and 0 bases at J, with 8 bases between the two ends. This CDR3 is 13 amino acids long. The rearrangement joins TRBV12-3 or TRBV12-4 to TRBJ1-2; D is unresolved. The source is a man between 18 and 35 years old who had mild COVID-19 (a few samples of this study predate the infection). Cell type and time point are not known. The sample consisted of PBMCs or a T cell subset sorted from them (not recorded which). CDR3 in DNA: TGTGCCAGCAGGGCGCTCTCTAACTATGGCTACACCTTC. Translating it yields CASRALSNYGYTF.